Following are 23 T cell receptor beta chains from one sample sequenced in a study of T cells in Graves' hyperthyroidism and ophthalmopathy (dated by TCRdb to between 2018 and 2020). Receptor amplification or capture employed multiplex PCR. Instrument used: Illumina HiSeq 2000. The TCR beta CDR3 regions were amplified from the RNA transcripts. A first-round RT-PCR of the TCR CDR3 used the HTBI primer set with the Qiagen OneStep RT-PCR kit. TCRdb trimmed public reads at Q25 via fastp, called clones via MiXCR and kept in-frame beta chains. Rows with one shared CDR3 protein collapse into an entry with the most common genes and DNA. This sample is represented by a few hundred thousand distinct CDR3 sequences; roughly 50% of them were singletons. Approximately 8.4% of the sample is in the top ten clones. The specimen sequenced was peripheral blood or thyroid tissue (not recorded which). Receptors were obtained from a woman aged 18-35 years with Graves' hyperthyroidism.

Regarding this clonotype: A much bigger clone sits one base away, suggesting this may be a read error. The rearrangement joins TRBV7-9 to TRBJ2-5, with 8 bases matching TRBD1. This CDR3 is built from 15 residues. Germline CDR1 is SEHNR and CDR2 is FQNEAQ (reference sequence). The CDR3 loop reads CVSSSLDRGQETQYF. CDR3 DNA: TGTGTCAGCAGCTCCTTAGACAGGGGACAAGAGACCCAGTACTTC.

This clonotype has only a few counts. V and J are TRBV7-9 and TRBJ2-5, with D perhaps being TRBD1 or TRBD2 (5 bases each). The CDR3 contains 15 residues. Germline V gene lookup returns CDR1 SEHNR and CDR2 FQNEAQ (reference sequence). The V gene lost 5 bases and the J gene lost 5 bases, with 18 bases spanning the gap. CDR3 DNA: TGTGCCAGCAGCCAAGAGGCCGGGGCGGCCGAGACCCAGTACTTC. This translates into CASSQEAGAAETQYF.

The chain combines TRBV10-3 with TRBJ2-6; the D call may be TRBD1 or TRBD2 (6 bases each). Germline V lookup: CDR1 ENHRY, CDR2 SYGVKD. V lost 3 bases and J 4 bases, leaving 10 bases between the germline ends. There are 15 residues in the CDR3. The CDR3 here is CAISDWGAGANVLTF. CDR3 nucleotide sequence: TGTGCCATCAGTGATTGGGGGGCAGGGGCCAACGTCCTGACTTTC.

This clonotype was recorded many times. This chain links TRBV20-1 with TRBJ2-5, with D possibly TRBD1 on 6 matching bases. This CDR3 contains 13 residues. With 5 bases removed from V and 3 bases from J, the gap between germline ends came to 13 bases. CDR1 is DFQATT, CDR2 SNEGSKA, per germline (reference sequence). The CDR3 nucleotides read TGCAGTGCTTCGGGACAAGGGAAAGAGACCCAGTACTTC. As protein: CSASGQGKETQYF.

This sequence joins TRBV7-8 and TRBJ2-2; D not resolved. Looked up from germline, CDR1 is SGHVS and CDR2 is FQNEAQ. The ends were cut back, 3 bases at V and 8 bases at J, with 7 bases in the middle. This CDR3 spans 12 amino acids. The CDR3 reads CASSFARGELFF. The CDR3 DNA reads TGTGCCAGCAGCTTCGCGAGAGGGGAGCTGTTTTTT. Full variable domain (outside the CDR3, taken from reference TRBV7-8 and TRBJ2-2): GAGVSQSPRYKVAKRGQDVALRCDPISGHVSLFWYQQALGQGPEFLTYFQNEAQLDKSGLPSDRFFAERPEGSVSTLKIQRTQQEDSAVYLCASSFARGELFFGEGSRLTVL.

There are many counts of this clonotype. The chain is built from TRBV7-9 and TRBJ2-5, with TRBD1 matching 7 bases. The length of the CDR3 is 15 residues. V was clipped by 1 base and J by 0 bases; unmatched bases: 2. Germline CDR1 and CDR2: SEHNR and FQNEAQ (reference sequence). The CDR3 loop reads CASSLGQGDQETQYF. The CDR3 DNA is TGTGCCAGCAGCTTAGGGCAGGGGGACCAAGAGACCCAGTACTTC.

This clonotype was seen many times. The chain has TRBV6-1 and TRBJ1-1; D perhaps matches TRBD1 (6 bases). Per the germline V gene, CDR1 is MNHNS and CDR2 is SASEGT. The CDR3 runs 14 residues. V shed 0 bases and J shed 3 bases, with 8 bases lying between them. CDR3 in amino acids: CASSEAQGYTEAFF. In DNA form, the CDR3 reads TGTGCCAGCAGTGAAGCCCAGGGGTACACTGAAGCTTTCTTT.

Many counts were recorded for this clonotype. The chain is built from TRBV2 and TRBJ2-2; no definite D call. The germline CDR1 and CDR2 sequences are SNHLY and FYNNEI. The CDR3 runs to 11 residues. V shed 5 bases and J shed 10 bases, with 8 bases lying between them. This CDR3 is CASSPRPELFF. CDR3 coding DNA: TGTGCCAGCAGTCCCCGCCCGGAGCTGTTTTTT.

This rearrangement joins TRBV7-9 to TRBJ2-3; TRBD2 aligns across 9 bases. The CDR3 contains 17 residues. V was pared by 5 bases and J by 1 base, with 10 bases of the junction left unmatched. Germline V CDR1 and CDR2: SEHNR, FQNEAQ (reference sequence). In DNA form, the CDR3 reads TGTGCCAGCAGCCGACTGTCTAGCGGGACCCGCACAGATACGCAGTATTTT. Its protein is CASSRLSSGTRTDTQYF.

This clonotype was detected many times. In DNA, the CDR3 is TGTGCCAGCTCGGGACAGGACGACTATGGCTACACCTTC. As protein: CASSGQDDYGYTF. The rearrangement uses TRBV18 and TRBJ1-2; TRBD1 agrees at 8 bases. CDR1 and CDR2 from the germline V gene are KGHSH and LQKENI. Trimming removed 6 bases from V and 3 bases from J; junction bases left unmatched: 3. This CDR3 contains 13 residues.

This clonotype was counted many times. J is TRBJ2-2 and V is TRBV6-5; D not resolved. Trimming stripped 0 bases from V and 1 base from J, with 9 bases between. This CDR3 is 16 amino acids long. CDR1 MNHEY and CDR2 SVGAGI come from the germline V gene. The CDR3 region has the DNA TGTGCCAGCAGTTACTCGAACCCACAGAACACCGGGGAGCTGTTTTTT. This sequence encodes CASSYSNPQNTGELFF.

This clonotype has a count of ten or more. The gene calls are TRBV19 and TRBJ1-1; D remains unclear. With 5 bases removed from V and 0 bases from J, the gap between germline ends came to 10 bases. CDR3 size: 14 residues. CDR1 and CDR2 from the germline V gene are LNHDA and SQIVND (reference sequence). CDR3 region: CASSPSKVNTEAFF. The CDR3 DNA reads TGTGCCAGTAGTCCCTCGAAGGTGAACACTGAAGCTTTCTTT.

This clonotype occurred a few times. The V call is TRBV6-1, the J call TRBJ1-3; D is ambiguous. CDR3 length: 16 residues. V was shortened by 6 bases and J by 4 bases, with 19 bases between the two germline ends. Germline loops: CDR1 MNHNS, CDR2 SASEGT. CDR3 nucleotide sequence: TGTGCCAGCAGCGAAATTTTCACAGAGCGCGGAAACACCATATATTTT. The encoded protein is CASSEIFTERGNTIYF.

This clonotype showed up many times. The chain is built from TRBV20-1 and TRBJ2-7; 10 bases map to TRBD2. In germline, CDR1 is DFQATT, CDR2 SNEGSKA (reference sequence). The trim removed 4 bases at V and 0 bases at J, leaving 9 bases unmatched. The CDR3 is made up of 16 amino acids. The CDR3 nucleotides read TGCAGTGCTATCCTAGCGGGAGTGGGGAGCTCCTACGAGCAGTACTTC. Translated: CSAILAGVGSSYEQYF.

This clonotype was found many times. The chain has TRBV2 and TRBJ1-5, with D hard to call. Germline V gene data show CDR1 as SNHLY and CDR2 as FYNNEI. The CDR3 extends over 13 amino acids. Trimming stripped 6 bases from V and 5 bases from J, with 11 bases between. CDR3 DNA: TGTGCCAGCAGGATTGGACGGTATCAGCCCCAGCATTTT. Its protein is CASRIGRYQPQHF.

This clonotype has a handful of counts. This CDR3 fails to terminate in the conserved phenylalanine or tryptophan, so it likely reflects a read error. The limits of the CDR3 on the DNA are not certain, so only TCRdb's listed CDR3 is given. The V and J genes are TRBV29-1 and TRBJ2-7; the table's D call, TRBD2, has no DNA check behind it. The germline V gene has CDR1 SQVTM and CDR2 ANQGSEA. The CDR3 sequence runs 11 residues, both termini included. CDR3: CSVEAPTGLAG.

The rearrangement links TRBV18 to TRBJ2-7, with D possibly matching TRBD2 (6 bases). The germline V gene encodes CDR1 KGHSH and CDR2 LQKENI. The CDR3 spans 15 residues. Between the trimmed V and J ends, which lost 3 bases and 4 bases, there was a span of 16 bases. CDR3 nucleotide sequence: TGTGCCAGCTCACCCCTTCGGGAGAGTCGGTACGAGCAGTACTTC. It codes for CASSPLRESRYEQYF.

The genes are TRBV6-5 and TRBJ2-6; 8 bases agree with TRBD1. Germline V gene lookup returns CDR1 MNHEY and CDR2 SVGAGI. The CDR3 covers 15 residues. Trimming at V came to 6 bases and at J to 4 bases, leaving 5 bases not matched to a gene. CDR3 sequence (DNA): TGTGCCAGCAGGCCAGGGGGCCCCGGGGCCAACGTCCTGACTTTC. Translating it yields CASRPGGPGANVLTF.

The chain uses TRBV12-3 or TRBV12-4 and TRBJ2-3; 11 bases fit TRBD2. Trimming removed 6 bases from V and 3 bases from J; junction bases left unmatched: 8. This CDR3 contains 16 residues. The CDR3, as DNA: TGTGCCAGCAGCCCACTAGCGGGAGATAGGACAGATACGCAGTATTTT. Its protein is CASSPLAGDRTDTQYF.

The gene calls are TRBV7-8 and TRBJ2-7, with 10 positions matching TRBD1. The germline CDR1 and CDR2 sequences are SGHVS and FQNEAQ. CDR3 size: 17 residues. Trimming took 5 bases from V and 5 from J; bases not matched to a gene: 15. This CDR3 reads CASSAAGTGETTNEQYF. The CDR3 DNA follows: TGTGCCAGCAGCGCGGCCGGGACAGGGGAGACCACTAACGAGCAGTACTTC.

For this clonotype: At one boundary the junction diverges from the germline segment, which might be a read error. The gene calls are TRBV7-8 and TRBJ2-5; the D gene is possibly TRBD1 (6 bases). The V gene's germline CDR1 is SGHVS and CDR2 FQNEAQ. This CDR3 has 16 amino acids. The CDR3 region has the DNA TGTGCCAGCAGCGTAGCAGGGGCCGATAACCAAGAGACCCAGTACTTC. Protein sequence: CASSVAGADNQETQYF.

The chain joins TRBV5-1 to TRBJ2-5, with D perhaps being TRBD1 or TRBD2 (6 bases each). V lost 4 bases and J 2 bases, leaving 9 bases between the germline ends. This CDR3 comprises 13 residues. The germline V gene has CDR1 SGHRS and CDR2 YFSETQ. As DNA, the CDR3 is TGCGCCAGCAGCGGGGGGCCTCAAGAGACCCAGTACTTC. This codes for CASSGGPQETQYF.

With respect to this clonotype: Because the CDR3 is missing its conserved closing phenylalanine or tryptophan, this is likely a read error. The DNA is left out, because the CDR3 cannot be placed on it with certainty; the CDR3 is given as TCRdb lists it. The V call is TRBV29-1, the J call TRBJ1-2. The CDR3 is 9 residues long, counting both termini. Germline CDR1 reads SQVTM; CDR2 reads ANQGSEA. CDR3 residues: CSVAYGSPY.